Below are 22 T cell receptor beta chains sequenced from a single sample in a study of shared clonotypes between healthy human individuals. The method was immunoSEQ multiplex PCR; TCRdb's version includes in-frame clones alone and lacks a portion of them. The profile shows over 800,000 clones, 80% to 95% of them singletons. Naive CD8 cells comprised CD45RO-negative, CCR7-positively selected cells, excluding terminally differentiated effector memory CD45RA+ cells. Sample: naive CD8+ T cells sorted from blood. Receptors originate from a man aged 30-40 years in good health.

V and J are TRBV9 and TRBJ2-5; D is undetermined. Trimming took 0 bases from V and 1 from J, leaving 13 bases between them. This CDR3 contains 16 residues. The germline gives CDR1 SGDLS, CDR2 YYNGEE. The CDR3: CASSVAWGMPQETQYF. CDR3 DNA: TGTGCCAGCAGCGTAGCCTGGGGAATGCCCCAAGAGACCCAGTACTTC. The whole variable domain, filled in from reference TRBV9 and TRBJ2-5, reads DSGVTQTPKHLITATGQRVTLRCSPRSGDLSVYWYQQSLDQGLQFLIQYYNGEERAKGNILERFSAQQFPDLHSELNLSSLELGDSALYFCASSVAWGMPQETQYFGPGTRLLVL.

The chain joins TRBV19 to TRBJ2-1; tentative D call: TRBD2 (5 bases). Trimming removed 3 bases from V and 4 bases from J, with 10 bases in between. Germline lookup yields CDR1 LNHDA and CDR2 SQIVND (reference sequence). This CDR3 region has 14 residues. The DNA of the CDR3 is TGTGCCAGTAGTATTATGACGGGATACAATGAGCAGTTCTTC. Translated: CASSIMTGYNEQFF.

The chain has TRBV5-1 and TRBJ2-3; possible D gene TRBD1, 6 bases. CDR1 SGHRS and CDR2 YFSETQ come from the germline V gene. The V end lost 1 base, the J end lost 5 bases, and 14 bases lay between the germline ends. This CDR3 is built from 15 residues. This CDR3 reads CASSLRARGRDTQYF. The CDR3 DNA follows: TGCGCCAGCAGCTTGCGGGCCAGGGGACGAGATACGCAGTATTTT.

Worth noting for this clone: With only one base between it and a far larger clone, this is likely a read error. The chain is built from TRBV7-9 and TRBJ2-5, with 10 positions matching TRBD1. Looked up from germline, CDR1 is SEHNR and CDR2 is FQNEAQ (reference sequence). There are 16 residues in the CDR3. J gave up 0 bases and V 2 bases, and 3 bases lay outside the gene matches. This CDR3 is CASSLRTGGNQETQYF. The CDR3 nucleotides read TGTGCCAGCAGCTTACGGACAGGGGGGAACCAAGAGACCCAGTACTTC.

J is TRBJ2-1 and V is TRBV14; TRBD2 matches at 13 bases. The CDR3 spans 15 residues. Germline V gene data show CDR1 as SGHDN and CDR2 as FVKESK. The J segment lost 8 bases and the V segment lost 5 bases, leaving 6 bases of the junction unmatched. DNA for the CDR3: TGTGCCAGCAGCTTGAGGACTAGCGGGAGAGATGAGCAGTTCTTC. It translates to CASSLRTSGRDEQFF.

This chain connects TRBV27 to TRBJ2-2; weak D call: TRBD2 (6 bases). V lost 5 bases, J lost 7 bases, and 14 bases lay in between. This CDR3 has 14 residues. Germline V lookup: CDR1 MNHEY, CDR2 SMNVEV (reference sequence). The CDR3 here is CASSPTVGGGELFF. In DNA form, the CDR3 reads TGTGCCAGCAGTCCCACAGTGGGAGGCGGGGAGCTGTTTTTT.

There are a few counts of this clone. This chain uses TRBV2 with TRBJ2-2; D ambiguous. CDR1 and CDR2 (germline): SNHLY, FYNNEI. The CDR3 has 10 amino acids. CDR3: CATRLRELFF. CDR3 in DNA: TGTGCTACTCGGCTCAGGGAGCTGTTTTTT.

The V gene is TRBV5-6, the J gene TRBJ2-3, with 13 bases fitting TRBD2. Trimming removed 3 bases from V and 0 bases from J; junction bases left unmatched: 4. The CDR3 consists of 17 residues. The germline gives CDR1 SGHDT, CDR2 YYEEEE. CDR3 nucleotides: TGTGCCAGCAGCTGGACTAGCGGGAGCTACAGCACAGATACGCAGTATTTT. Residues: CASSWTSGSYSTDTQYF.

V gene TRBV6-5 combines with J gene TRBJ2-5; D ambiguous. Germline V gene data show CDR1 as MNHEY and CDR2 as SVGAGI. This CDR3 comprises 16 residues. Deletions cut 0 bases from V and 2 bases from J, with 13 bases between. CDR3 loop: CASSYSLAAKQETQYF. DNA of the CDR3: TGTGCCAGCAGTTACTCGTTGGCGGCCAAACAAGAGACCCAGTACTTC.

The J gene is TRBJ2-5, the V gene TRBV7-6, with 12 bases that match TRBD2. Germline values: CDR1 SGHVS, CDR2 FNYEAQ. The V and J ends lost 4 bases and 2 bases, in that order; junction bases with no gene match: 8. This CDR3 contains 17 residues. The CDR3 spells CASSSRLAGEAQETQYF. CDR3 nucleotides: TGTGCCAGCAGCTCAAGACTAGCGGGGGAGGCACAAGAGACCCAGTACTTC.

The rearrangement links TRBV7-3 to TRBJ1-3; possible D gene TRBD1, 6 bases. Trimming removed 1 base from V and 4 bases from J, with 11 bases in between. This CDR3 is 15 amino acids long. Germline CDR1 and CDR2: SGHTA and FQGTGA. This CDR3 is CASSLMGGPGNTIYF. DNA for the CDR3: TGTGCCAGCAGCTTAATGGGGGGGCCCGGAAACACCATATATTTT.

The chain uses TRBV10-1 and TRBJ2-7; 7 nucleotides match TRBD1. The CDR3 loop spans 13 amino acids. CDR1 is WNHNN and CDR2 is SYGVQD in the germline V gene (reference sequence). The J segment lost 3 bases and the V segment lost 3 bases, leaving 2 bases of the junction unmatched. As DNA, the CDR3 is TGCGCCAGCAGTGAAGGGACAGACTACGAGCAGTACTTC. Protein product: CASSEGTDYEQYF.

The chain is built from TRBV29-1 and TRBJ2-1, with D tentatively TRBD2 (5 bases). The germline V gene has CDR1 SQVTM and CDR2 ANQGSEA. Trimming pared 4 bases from V and 1 base from J, leaving 20 bases between. This CDR3 spans 17 amino acids. The CDR3 sequence is CSVALTGSGISYNEQFF. The DNA for the CDR3 is TGCAGCGTTGCCCTCACGGGGAGCGGCATTTCCTACAATGAGCAGTTCTTC.

The chain links TRBV27 to TRBJ2-5; D not certain. This CDR3 has 14 amino acids. V was clipped by 2 bases and J by 5 bases, with 12 bases between them. The germline V gene encodes CDR1 MNHEY and CDR2 SMNVEV (reference sequence). The CDR3 coding sequence is TGTGCCAGCAGTTTAGCGGTGCCAGTGGAGACCCAGTACTTC. Translated: CASSLAVPVETQYF.

The V call is TRBV30, the J call TRBJ2-3, with 10 bases identical to TRBD2. Germline CDR1 is GTSNPN and CDR2 is SVGIG (reference sequence). This CDR3 spans 16 amino acids. V shed 4 bases, J shed 3 bases, and the junction held 10 bases outside the gene matches. The CDR3 here is CAWTPTSGARTDTQYF. CDR3 DNA sequence: TGTGCCTGGACCCCAACTAGCGGGGCTCGTACAGATACGCAGTATTTT.

Concerning this clone itself: A much larger clone lies a single base off, so this may be a read error. The chain uses TRBV7-8 and TRBJ2-7; unclear D gene. V gave up 5 bases and J gave up 0 bases, with 2 bases separating them. CDR3 size: 11 residues. The germline V gene encodes CDR1 SGHVS and CDR2 FQNEAQ. In DNA form, the CDR3 reads TGTGCCAGCAGCGCCTCCTACGAGCAGTACTTC. Translated, it gives CASSASYEQYF.

Note on this clone: This CDR3 is also generated by other DNA sequences in the sample. The J gene is TRBJ1-5, the V gene TRBV9; D remains unclear. The germline gives CDR1 SGDLS, CDR2 YYNGEE. Trimming stripped 0 bases from V and 0 bases from J, with 4 bases between. The CDR3 spans 14 residues. Here the CDR3 DNA reads TGTGCCAGCAGCGTAGGACATAGCAATCAGCCCCAGCATTTT. It codes for CASSVGHSNQPQHF. The whole variable domain, remainder taken from reference TRBV9 and TRBJ1-5, is DSGVTQTPKHLITATGQRVTLRCSPRSGDLSVYWYQQSLDQGLQFLIQYYNGEERAKGNILERFSAQQFPDLHSELNLSSLELGDSALYFCASSVGHSNQPQHFGDGTRLSIL.

On this clone itself: A much larger clone differs from this one at a single base, so this may be a read error. The genes are TRBV13 and TRBJ2-1; the match to TRBD2 covers 8 bases. Germline V gene data show CDR1 as PRHDT and CDR2 as FYEKMQ (reference sequence). This CDR3 has 15 amino acids. The ends lost 4 bases at V and 0 bases at J; junction bases unmatched: 2. CDR3 sequence reads: CASSSSGSSYNEQFF. DNA for the CDR3: TGTGCCAGCAGCTCAAGCGGGAGCTCCTACAATGAGCAGTTCTTC.

The count of this clone is one. The rearrangement joins TRBV10-1 to TRBJ2-3, with D perhaps given as TRBD1 or TRBD2 (5 bases each). This CDR3 has 15 amino acids. The germline gives CDR1 WNHNN, CDR2 SYGVQD (reference sequence). V lost 4 bases and J lost 3, with 14 bases in between. The CDR3: CASSASGSGTDTQYF. In nucleotides, the CDR3 is TGCGCCAGCAGTGCGTCGGGATCAGGGACAGATACGCAGTATTTT.

Note on this clone: This specimen includes other DNA sequences encoding the same CDR3. The chain employs TRBV29-1 and TRBJ1-1; D unclear. Germline CDR1 and CDR2: SQVTM and ANQGSEA. The length of the CDR3 is 11 residues. V was shortened by 3 bases and J by 2 bases, with 4 bases between the two germline ends. The CDR3 loop reads CSVEGNTEAFF. The CDR3 region has the DNA TGCAGCGTTGAGGGTAACACTGAAGCTTTCTTT.

The chain recombines TRBV6-5 with TRBJ2-7; D assignment may be TRBD1 or TRBD2 (5 bases each). Trimming stripped 3 bases from V and 3 bases from J, with 12 bases between. The germline CDR1 and CDR2 sequences are MNHEY and SVGAGI. CDR3 length equals 14 residues. CDR3 nucleotides: TGTGCCAGCAGTTATCGGGGCACCGTCTACGAGCAGTACTTC. It encodes CASSYRGTVYEQYF.

This chain links TRBV27 with TRBJ2-1, with 7 bases fitting TRBD1. Looked up from germline, CDR1 is MNHEY and CDR2 is SMNVEV (reference sequence). The CDR3 runs to 16 residues. Trimming at V came to 0 bases and at J to 8 bases, leaving 10 bases not matched to a gene. The CDR3 spells CASSLSRSGTGDEQFF. DNA of the CDR3: TGTGCCAGCAGTTTATCTCGCTCAGGAACAGGGGATGAGCAGTTCTTC.